What follows describes a single T cell receptor (beta chain). The antigen is undetermined. This entry is derived from a study of cytomegalovirus exposure and HLA in healthy donors. 13 Jbeta primers and 60 Vbeta primers were used for the PCR. In the original workflow: Later analysis identified tens of millions of unique TCR beta chains, around 10 million shared. TCRdb's table, derived via immunoSEQ multiplex PCR, lists solely in-frame clones and lacks some. That table gives V, J and clone size, and the DNA gave D and trimming. The sample contains 150,000 or so clones, over 60% of which appear only once. Study-wide findings and caveats: As confirmed in vitro, three CMV-associated chains were specific for CMV antigens.

V was shortened by 0 bases and J by 4 bases, with 6 bases between the two germline ends. The CDR3 has 13 amino acids. Germline values: CDR1 LNHDA, CDR2 SQIVND (reference sequence). The sample was PBMCs. The J gene is TRBJ1-2, the V gene TRBV19, with D unclear. The source of this sequence is a middle-aged woman in good health and CMV-seronegative. CDR3 coding DNA: TGTGCCAGTAGTATAGATACAGTCTATGGCTACACCTTC. Translated: CASSIDTVYGYTF.